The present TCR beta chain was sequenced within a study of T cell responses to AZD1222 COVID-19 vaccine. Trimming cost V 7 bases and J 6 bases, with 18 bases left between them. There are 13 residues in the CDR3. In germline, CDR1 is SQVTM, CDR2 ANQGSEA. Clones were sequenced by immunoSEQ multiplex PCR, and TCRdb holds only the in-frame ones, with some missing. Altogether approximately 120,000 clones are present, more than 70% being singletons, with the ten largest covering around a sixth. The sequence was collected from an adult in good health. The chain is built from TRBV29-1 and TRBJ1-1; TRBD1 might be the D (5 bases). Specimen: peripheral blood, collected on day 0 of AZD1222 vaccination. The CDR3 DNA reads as TGCAGCGGGTCCCTTATCCAGGGAGCTGAAGCTTTCTTT. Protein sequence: CSGSLIQGAEAFF.